This T cell receptor beta chain was sequenced in a study of T cell responses to AZD1222 COVID-19 vaccine. Note on this clone: The antigen remains unidentified.

The protocol was immunoSEQ multiplex PCR, while the TCRdb copy is restricted to in-frame clones and leaves out a portion. The repertoire holds 120,000 to 150,000 clones, over 85% seen once, with under 2% in the top ten. Pooled in the analysis were second doses at about 4 or about 12 weeks. This CDR3 is 17 amino acids long. Trimming took off 0 bases at V and 4 bases at J, with 21 bases between the two ends. CDR1 and CDR2 from the germline V gene are SQVTM and ANQGSEA. Study-wide points: Most donors were white British, females outnumbered males, and clonal diversity was possibly underestimated.

This clonotype was sampled from an adult who received the AZD1222 COVID-19 vaccine. Specimen: peripheral blood, collected 28 days after the second AZD1222 dose. The chain employs TRBV29-1 and TRBJ1-2; possibly TRBD1 for D (6 bases). CDR3 sequence (DNA): TGCAGCGTTGAAGATGAGAGGGGGACCTTGATCGGCTATGGCTACACCTTC. As protein: CSVEDERGTLIGYGYTF. Drawing the rest from reference TRBV29-1 and TRBJ1-2, the complete variable domain is SAVISQKPSRDICQRGTSLTIQCQVDSQVTMMFWYRQQPGQSLTLIATANQGSEATYESGFVIDKFPISRPNLTFSTLTVSNMSPEDSSIYLCSVEDERGTLIGYGYTFGSGTRLTVV.